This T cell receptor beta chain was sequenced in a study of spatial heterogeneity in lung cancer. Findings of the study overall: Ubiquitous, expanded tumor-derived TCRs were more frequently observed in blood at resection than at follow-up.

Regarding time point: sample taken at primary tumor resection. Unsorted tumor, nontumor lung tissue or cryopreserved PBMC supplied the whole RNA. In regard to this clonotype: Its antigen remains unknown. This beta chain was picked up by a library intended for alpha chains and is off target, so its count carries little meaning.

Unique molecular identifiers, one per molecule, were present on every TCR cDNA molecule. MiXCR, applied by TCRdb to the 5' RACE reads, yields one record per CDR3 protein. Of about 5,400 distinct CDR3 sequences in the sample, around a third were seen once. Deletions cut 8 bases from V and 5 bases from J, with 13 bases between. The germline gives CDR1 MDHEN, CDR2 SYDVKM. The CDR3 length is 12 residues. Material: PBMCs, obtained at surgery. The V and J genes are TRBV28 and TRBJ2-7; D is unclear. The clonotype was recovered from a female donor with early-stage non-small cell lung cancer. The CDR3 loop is CASGPMVNEQYF. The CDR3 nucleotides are TGTGCCAGCGGGCCTATGGTTAACGAGCAGTACTTC.